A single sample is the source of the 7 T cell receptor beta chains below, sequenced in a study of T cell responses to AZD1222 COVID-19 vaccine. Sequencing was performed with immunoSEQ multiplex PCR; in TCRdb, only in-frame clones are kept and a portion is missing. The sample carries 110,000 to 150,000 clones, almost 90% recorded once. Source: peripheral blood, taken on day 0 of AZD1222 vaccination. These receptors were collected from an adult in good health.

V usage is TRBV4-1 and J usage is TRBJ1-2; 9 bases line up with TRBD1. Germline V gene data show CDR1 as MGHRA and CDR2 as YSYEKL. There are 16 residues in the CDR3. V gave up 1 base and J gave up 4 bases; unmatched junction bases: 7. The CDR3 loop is CASSQAQPDRGYGYTF. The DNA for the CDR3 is TGCGCCAGCAGCCAAGCTCAGCCGGACAGGGGCTATGGCTACACCTTC.

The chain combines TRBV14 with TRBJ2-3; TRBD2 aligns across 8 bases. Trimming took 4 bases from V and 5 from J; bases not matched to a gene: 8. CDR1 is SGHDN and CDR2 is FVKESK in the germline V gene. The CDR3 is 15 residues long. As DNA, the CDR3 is TGTGCCAGCAGCCCCCCTGCGGGAGGTAAAGATACGCAGTATTTT. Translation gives CASSPPAGGKDTQYF.

In nucleotides, the CDR3 is TGTGCCAGCAGGGCCGGGACAGGGGGGTCTGAAGCTTTCTTT. Its protein is CASRAGTGGSEAFF. The gene calls are TRBV28 and TRBJ1-1; TRBD1 matches 11 bases. The J segment lost 6 bases and the V segment lost 6 bases, leaving 6 bases of the junction unmatched. The CDR3 is 14 amino acids. Germline loops: CDR1 MDHEN, CDR2 SYDVKM.

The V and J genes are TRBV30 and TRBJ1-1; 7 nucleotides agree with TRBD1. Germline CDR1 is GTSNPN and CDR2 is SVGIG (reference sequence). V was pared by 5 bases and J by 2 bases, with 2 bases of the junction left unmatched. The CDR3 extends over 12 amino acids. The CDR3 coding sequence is TGTGCCTGGGCAGGGGGAAACACTGAAGCTTTCTTT. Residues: CAWAGGNTEAFF.

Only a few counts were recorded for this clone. DNA of the CDR3: TGTGCCAGCAGCTCCCGCAGTGATGAAAACTCCTACGAGCAGTACTTC. Amino acid sequence: CASSSRSDENSYEQYF. The chain uses TRBV7-9 and TRBJ2-7; D is uncertain. V was pared by 4 bases and J by 0 bases, with 16 bases between. This CDR3 comprises 16 residues. Germline CDR1 and CDR2: SEHNR and FQNEAQ (reference sequence). Full variable domain (remainder filled in from reference TRBV7-9 and TRBJ2-7): DTGVSQNPRHKITKRGQNVTFRCDPISEHNRLYWYRQTLGQGPEFLTYFQNEAQLEKSRLLSDRFSAERPKGSFSTLEIQRTEQGDSAMYLCASSSRSDENSYEQYFGPGTRLTVT.

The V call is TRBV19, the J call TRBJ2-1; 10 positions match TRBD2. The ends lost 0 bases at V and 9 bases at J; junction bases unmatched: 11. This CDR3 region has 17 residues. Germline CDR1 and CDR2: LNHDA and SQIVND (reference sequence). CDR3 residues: CASSIEILAGSRSEQFF. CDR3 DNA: TGTGCCAGTAGTATAGAAATACTAGCGGGGAGTCGATCTGAGCAGTTCTTC. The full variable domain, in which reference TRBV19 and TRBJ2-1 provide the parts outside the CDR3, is DGGITQSPKYLFRKEGQNVTLSCEQNLNHDAMYWYRQDPGQGLRLIYYSQIVNDFQKGDIAEGYSVSREKKESFPLTVTSAQKNPTAFYLCASSIEILAGSRSEQFFGPGTRLTVL.

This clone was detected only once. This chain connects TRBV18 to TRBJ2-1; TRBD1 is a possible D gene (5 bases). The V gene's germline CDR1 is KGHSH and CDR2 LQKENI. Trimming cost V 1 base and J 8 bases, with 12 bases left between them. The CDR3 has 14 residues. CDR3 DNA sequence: TGTGCCAGCTCACCACGACAGTCTATGGATGAGCAGTTCTTC. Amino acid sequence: CASSPRQSMDEQFF.